This section outlines one TCR beta chain sequence together with its context. The data derive from a study of blood T cell repertoires in COVID-19. Overall study context: COVID-19 samples, acute and convalescent, were from the United States, Italy and Spain. The analysed material was cDNA or gDNA that came from T cells, B-cell-depleted T cells, or PBMCs.

The germline V gene encodes CDR1 ENHRY and CDR2 SYGVKD. This CDR3 comprises 16 residues. The V gene lost 0 bases and the J gene lost 5 bases, with 13 bases spanning the gap. In the source study's methods: Reference gene primer amplification yielded estimated nucleated cell counts. TCRdb keeps only in-frame clones here, not all; method: immunoSEQ multiplex PCR. V, J and clone size reflect that table, while D and trimming were determined from the DNA. The sample has 45,000 to 70,000 clones; about nine tenths are singletons. Sequenced: peripheral blood. The origin of this receptor is a woman aged 55-69 years with active COVID-19. The genes are TRBV10-3 and TRBJ2-2; perhaps TRBD1 as D (5 bases). The CDR3 loop reads CAISESPGAGTGELFF. CDR3 DNA: TGTGCCATCAGTGAGTCCCCCGGTGCAGGGACCGGGGAGCTGTTTTTT.